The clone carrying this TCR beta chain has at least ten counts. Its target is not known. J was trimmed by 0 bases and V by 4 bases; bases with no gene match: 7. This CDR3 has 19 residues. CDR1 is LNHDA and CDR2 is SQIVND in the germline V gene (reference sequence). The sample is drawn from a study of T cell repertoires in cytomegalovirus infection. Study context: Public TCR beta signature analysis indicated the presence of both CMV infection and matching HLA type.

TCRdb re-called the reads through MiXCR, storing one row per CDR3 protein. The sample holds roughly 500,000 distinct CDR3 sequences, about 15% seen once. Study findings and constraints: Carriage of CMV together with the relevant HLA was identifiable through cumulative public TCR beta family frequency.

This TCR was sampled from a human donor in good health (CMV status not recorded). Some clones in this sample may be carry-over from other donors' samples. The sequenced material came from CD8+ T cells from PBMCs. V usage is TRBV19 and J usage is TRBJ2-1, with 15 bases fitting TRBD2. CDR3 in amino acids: CASSKDGLAGGSSYNEQFF. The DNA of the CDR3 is TGTGCCAGTAGTAAGGACGGACTAGCGGGAGGGAGCTCCTACAATGAGCAGTTCTTC.